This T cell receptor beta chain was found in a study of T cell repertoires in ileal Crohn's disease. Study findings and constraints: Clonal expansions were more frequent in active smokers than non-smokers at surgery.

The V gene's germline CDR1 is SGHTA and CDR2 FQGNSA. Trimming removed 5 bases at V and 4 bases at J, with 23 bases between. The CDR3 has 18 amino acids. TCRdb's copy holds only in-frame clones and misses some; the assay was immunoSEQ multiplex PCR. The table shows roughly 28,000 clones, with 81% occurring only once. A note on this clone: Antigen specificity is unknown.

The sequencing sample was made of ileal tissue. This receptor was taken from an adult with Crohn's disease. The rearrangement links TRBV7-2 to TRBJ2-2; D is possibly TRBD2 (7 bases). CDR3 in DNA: TGTGCCAGCAGCCCCTCCCGGGTGGGGGGGCGACTCACCGGGGAGCTGTTTTTT. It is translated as CASSPSRVGGRLTGELFF.